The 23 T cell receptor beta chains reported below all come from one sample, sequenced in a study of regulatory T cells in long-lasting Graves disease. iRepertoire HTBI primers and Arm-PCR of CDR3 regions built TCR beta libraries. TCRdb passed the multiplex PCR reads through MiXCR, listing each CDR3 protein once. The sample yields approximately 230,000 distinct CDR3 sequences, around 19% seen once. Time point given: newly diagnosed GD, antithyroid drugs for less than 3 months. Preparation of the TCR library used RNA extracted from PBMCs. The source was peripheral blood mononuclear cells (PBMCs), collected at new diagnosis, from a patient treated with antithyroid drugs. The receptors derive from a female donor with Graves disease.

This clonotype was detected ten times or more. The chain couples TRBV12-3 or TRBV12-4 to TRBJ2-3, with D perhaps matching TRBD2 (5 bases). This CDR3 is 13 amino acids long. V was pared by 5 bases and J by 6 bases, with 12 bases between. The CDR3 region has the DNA TGTGCCAGCAGTAGAACTAGGATGGATACGCAGTATTTT. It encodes CASSRTRMDTQYF.

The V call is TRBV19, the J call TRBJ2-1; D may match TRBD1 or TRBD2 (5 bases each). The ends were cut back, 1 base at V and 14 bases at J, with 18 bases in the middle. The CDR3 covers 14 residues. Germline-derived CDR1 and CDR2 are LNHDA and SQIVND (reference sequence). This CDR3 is CASSIGPQSVGEFF. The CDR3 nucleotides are TGTGCCAGTAGTATAGGGCCCCAAAGTGTGGGGGAGTTCTTC.

Here the CDR3 reads CASSRPGTGSQDTQYF. The CDR3 nucleotides are TGCGCCAGCAGCCGGCCCGGGACAGGTTCCCAGGATACGCAGTATTTT. The chain is built from TRBV4-1 and TRBJ2-3; 8 bases line up with TRBD1. This CDR3 comprises 16 residues. CDR1 MGHRA and CDR2 YSYEKL come from the germline V gene. Losses at the gene ends were 4 bases for V and 6 bases for J; bases not matched to a gene: 12.

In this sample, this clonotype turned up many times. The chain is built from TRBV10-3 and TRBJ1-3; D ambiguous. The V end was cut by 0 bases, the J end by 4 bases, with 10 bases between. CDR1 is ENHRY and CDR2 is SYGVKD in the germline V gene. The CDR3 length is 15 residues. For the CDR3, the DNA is TGTGCCATCAGTGAGTCGGGCCAGCAAGGAAACACCATATATTTT. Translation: CAISESGQQGNTIYF.

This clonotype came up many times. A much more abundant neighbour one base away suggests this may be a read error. Written as DNA, the CDR3 is TGTGCCAGCAGTGAAAACTATGGCTACACCTTC. It translates to CASSENYGYTF. V usage is TRBV25-1 and J usage is TRBJ1-2; D is undetermined. The V end lost 2 bases, the J end lost 2 bases, and 0 bases lay between the germline ends. Germline V gene sequence: CDR1 MGHDK, CDR2 SYGVNS. This CDR3 has 11 amino acids.

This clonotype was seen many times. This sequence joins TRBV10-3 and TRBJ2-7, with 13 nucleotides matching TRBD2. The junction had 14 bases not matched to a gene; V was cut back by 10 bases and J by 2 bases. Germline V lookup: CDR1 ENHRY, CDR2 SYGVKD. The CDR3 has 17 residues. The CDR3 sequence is CATDPGLAGTRPYEQYF. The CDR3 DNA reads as TGTGCCACCGATCCGGGACTAGCGGGAACCCGCCCCTACGAGCAGTACTTC.

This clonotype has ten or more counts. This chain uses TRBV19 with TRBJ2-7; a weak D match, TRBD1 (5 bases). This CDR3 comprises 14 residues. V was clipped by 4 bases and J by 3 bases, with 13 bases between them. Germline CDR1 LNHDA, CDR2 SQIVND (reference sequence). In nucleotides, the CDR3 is TGTGCCAGTAGTAATCAGGGCTGGAGCTACGAGCAGTACTTC. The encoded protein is CASSNQGWSYEQYF.

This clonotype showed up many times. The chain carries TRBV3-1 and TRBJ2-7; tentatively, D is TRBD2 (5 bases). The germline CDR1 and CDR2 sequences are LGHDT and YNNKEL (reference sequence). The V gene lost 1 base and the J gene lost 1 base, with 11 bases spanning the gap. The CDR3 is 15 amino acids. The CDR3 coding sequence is TGTGCCAGCAGCCAAGTACGGGGAAGGTCCTACGAGCAGTACTTC. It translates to CASSQVRGRSYEQYF.

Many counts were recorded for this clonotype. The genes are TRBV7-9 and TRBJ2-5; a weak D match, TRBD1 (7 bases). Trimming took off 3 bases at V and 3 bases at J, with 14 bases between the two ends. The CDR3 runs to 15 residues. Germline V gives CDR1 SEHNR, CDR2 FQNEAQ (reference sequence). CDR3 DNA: TGTGCCAGCAGCTTCCCGGGGGACAGCAAAGAGACCCAGTACTTC. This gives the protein CASSFPGDSKETQYF.

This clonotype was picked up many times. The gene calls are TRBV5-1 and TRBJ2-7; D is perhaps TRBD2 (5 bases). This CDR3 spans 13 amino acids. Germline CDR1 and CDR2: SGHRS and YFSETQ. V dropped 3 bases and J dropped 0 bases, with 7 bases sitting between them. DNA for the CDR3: TGCGCCAGCAGCTCGGGGAGCTCCTACGAGCAGTACTTC. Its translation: CASSSGSSYEQYF.

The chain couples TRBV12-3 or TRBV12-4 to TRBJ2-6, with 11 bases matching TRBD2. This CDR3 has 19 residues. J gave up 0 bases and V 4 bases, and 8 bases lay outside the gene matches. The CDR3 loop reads CASSYFVLAGVSGANVLTF. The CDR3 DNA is TGTGCCAGCAGTTATTTTGTACTAGCGGGGGTCTCTGGGGCCAACGTCCTGACTTTC.

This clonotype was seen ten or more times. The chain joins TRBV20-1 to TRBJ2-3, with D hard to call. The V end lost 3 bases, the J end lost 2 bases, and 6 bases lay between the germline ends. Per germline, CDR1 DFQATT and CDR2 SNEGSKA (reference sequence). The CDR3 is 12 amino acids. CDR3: CSAREPTDTQYF. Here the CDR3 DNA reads TGCAGTGCTAGGGAGCCCACAGATACGCAGTATTTT.

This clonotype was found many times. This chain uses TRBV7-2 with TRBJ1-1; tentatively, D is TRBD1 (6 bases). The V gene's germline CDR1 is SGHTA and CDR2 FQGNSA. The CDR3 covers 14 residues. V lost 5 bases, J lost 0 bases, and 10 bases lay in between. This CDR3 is CASSPGAMNTEAFF. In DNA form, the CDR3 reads TGTGCCAGCAGCCCAGGGGCCATGAACACTGAAGCTTTCTTT.

CDR3 sequence (DNA): TGTGCCAGCAGTTACTCGTGGGGGGGGTTCGACAATGAGCAGTTCTTC. Amino acids: CASSYSWGGFDNEQFF. V gene TRBV6-2 or TRBV6-3 combines with J gene TRBJ2-1, with 7 bases fitting TRBD2. The CDR3 has 16 amino acids. The J segment lost 5 bases and the V segment lost 0 bases, leaving 7 bases of the junction unmatched. Germline CDR1 is MNHEY and CDR2 is SVGEGT.

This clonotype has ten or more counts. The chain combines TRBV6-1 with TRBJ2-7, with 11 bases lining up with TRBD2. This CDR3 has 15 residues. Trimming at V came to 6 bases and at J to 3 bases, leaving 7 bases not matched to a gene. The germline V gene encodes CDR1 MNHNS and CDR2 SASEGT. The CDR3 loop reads CASRGLADAYYEQYF. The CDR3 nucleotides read TGTGCCAGCAGGGGACTAGCGGACGCCTACTACGAGCAGTACTTC.

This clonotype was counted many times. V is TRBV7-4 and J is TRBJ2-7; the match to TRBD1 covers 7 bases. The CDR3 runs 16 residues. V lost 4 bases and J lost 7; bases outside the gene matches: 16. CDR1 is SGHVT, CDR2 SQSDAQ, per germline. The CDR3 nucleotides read TGTGCCAGCAGCTCTTACAGGGGCCCCCCAAAATGTGAGCAGTACTTC. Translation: CASSSYRGPPKCEQYF.

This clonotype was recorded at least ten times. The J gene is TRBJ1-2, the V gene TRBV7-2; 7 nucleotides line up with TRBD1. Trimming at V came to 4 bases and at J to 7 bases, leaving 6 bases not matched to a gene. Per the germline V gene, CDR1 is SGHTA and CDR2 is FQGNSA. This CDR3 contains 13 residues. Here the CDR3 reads CASSSSGGGGYTF. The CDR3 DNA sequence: TGTGCCAGCAGCTCTTCAGGGGGGGGTGGCTACACCTTC.

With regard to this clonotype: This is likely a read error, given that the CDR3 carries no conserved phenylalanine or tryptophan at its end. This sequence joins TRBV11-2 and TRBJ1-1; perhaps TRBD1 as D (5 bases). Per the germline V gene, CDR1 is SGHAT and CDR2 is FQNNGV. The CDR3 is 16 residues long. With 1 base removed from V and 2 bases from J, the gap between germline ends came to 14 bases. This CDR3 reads CASSLGRDSVNTEAFL. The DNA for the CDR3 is TGTGCCAGCAGCTTAGGGCGTGACAGCGTAAACACTGAAGCTTTCCTT.

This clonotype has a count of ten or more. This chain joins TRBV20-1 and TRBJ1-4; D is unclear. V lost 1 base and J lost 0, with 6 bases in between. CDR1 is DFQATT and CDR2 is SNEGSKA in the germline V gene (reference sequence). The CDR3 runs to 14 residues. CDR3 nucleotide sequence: TGCAGTGCTAGAGTGGCAGCAACTAATGAAAAACTGTTTTTT. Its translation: CSARVAATNEKLFF.

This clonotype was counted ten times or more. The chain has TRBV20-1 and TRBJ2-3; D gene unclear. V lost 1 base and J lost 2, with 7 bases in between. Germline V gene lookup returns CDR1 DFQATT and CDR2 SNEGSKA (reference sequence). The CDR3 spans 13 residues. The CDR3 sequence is CSARVDFTDTQYF. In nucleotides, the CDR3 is TGCAGTGCTAGAGTAGATTTCACAGATACGCAGTATTTT.

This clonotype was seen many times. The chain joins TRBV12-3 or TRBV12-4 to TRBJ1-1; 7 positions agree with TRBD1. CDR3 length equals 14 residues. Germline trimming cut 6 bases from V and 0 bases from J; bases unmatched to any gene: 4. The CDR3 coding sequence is TGTGCCAGCAGCCCGGGACAGCTGAACACTGAAGCTTTCTTT. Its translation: CASSPGQLNTEAFF.

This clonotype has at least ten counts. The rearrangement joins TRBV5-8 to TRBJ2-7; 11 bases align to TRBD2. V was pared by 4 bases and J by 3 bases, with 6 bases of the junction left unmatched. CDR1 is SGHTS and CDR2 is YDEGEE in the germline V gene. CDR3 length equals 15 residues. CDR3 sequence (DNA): TGTGCCAGCAGCCCTAGGACTAGCGGGCTCTACGAGCAGTACTTC. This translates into CASSPRTSGLYEQYF. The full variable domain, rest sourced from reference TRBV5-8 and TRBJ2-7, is EAGVTQSPTHLIKTRGQQATLRCSPISGHTSVYWYQQALGLGLQFLLWYDEGEERNRGNFPPRFSGRQFPNYSSELNVNALELEDSALYLCASSPRTSGLYEQYFGPGTRLTVT.

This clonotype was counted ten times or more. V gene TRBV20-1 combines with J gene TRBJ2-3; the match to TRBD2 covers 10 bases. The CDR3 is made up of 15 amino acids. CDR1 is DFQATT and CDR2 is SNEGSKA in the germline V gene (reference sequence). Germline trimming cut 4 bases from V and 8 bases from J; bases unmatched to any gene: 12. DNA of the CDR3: TGCAGTGCTAACCAACTAGCGGGAAATGTCGGTACGCAGTATTTT. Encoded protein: CSANQLAGNVGTQYF.